This entry lists 12 T cell receptor beta chains sequenced from one sample in a study of shared clonotypes between healthy human individuals. The table came from immunoSEQ multiplex PCR; TCRdb's copy has only in-frame clones and leaves some out. In the table there are about 2.1 million clones, around 93% of which are singletons. Only CD45RO-negative cells positively selected for CCR7 counted as naive CD8 cells, so terminally differentiated effector memory CD45RA+ cells were excluded. Sequences were obtained from naive CD8+ T cells from PBMCs. The receptor source for this set is a man younger than 30 in good health. Some clones in this sample may be carry-over from other donors' samples.

With regard to this clone: The sample carries other DNA sequences with the same CDR3. This chain joins TRBV15 and TRBJ2-7, with D tentatively TRBD2 (6 bases). This CDR3 has 15 amino acids. The germline V and J ends were trimmed by 1 base and 2 bases, with 12 bases remaining between them. The germline V gene has CDR1 LNHNV and CDR2 YYDKDF (reference sequence). The CDR3 DNA follows: TGTGCCACCAGCAGAGGGGCGGGATCCCCCTACGAGCAGTACTTC. Its protein product is CATSRGAGSPYEQYF.

The chain has TRBV18 and TRBJ2-7, with D perhaps TRBD1 (6 bases). This CDR3 comprises 14 residues. Between the trimmed V and J ends, which lost 2 bases and 7 bases, there was a span of 15 bases. Germline CDR1 is KGHSH and CDR2 is LQKENI. The chain's CDR3 is CASSPKDSPGEQYF. The CDR3 DNA reads TGTGCCAGCTCACCAAAGGACAGTCCGGGAGAGCAGTACTTC.

The sample holds one count of this clone. The gene calls are TRBV6-4 and TRBJ2-7, with unresolved D. V lost 0 bases, J lost 7 bases, and 7 bases lay in between. This CDR3 has 12 residues. From germline, CDR1 is MRHNA and CDR2 SNTAGT. CDR3 sequence reads: CASSDSLGEQYF. The DNA for the CDR3 is TGTGCCAGCAGTGACTCGTTGGGGGAGCAGTACTTC.

This clone was seen a handful of times. This rearrangement joins TRBV27 to TRBJ1-1, with D unclear. V gave up 5 bases and J gave up 5 bases, with 15 bases separating them. This CDR3 region has 14 residues. Germline V gene sequence: CDR1 MNHEY, CDR2 SMNVEV (reference sequence). CDR3 protein: CASSTLSGSTEAFF. CDR3 DNA sequence: TGTGCCAGCAGTACTCTCTCCGGGAGTACTGAAGCTTTCTTT.

This rearrangement joins TRBV19 to TRBJ2-1, with D unresolved. V lost 3 bases, J lost 10 bases, and 10 bases lay in between. The CDR3 has 12 residues. The V gene's germline CDR1 is LNHDA and CDR2 SQIVND (reference sequence). The DNA of the CDR3 is TGTGCCAGTAGTATCGGAATGGTGGAGCAGTTCTTC. It specifies CASSIGMVEQFF.

This sequence joins TRBV5-1 and TRBJ2-5; the D is unclear. The germline V and J ends were trimmed by 2 bases and 5 bases, with 7 bases remaining between them. The CDR3 sequence is 12 residues long. Germline V gives CDR1 SGHRS, CDR2 YFSETQ. The CDR3 spells CASSFVQETQYF. DNA of the CDR3: TGCGCCAGCAGCTTCGTTCAGGAGACCCAGTACTTC.

The chain joins TRBV27 to TRBJ2-7, with a tentative D call TRBD1 (6 bases). This CDR3 spans 13 amino acids. Looked up from germline, CDR1 is MNHEY and CDR2 is SMNVEV (reference sequence). With 6 bases removed from V and 7 bases from J, the gap between germline ends came to 16 bases. The CDR3 coding sequence is TGTGCCAGCAGGTATGCTAAAGGGGGTGAGCAGTACTTC. As protein: CASRYAKGGEQYF.

The rearrangement uses TRBV5-1 and TRBJ2-5; the D is unclear. CDR1 is SGHRS, CDR2 YFSETQ, per germline. The CDR3 totals 14 residues. The V and J ends lost 1 base and 1 base respectively, with 8 bases between them. In DNA form, the CDR3 reads TGCGCCAGCAGCTTGTGGCGGACCCAAGAGACCCAGTACTTC. Protein: CASSLWRTQETQYF.

The V gene is TRBV6-5, the J gene TRBJ2-7, with D tentatively TRBD2 (6 bases). Germline V gives CDR1 MNHEY, CDR2 SVGAGI. V was pared by 6 bases and J by 6 bases, with 18 bases between. The CDR3 extends over 14 amino acids. The CDR3 region is CASREEGLGAEQYF. The CDR3 nucleotides read TGTGCCAGCAGGGAGGAGGGGCTGGGCGCCGAGCAGTACTTC.

Concerning this clone itself: Other DNA sequences in the sample encode the same CDR3. The DNA of the CDR3 is TGTGCCAGCAGTTTATTAGCGGGAGTTACAGATACGCAGTATTTT. It translates to CASSLLAGVTDTQYF. The genes are TRBV28 and TRBJ2-3; 9 nucleotides agree with TRBD2. Trimming at V came to 1 base and at J to 3 bases, leaving 2 bases not matched to a gene. Germline assignment: CDR1 MDHEN and CDR2 SYDVKM. This CDR3 spans 15 amino acids.

The chain is built from TRBV27 and TRBJ2-7; 7 nucleotides align to TRBD2. The trim removed 4 bases at V and 3 bases at J, leaving 6 bases unmatched. Germline V gene sequence: CDR1 MNHEY, CDR2 SMNVEV (reference sequence). The CDR3 runs to 14 residues. The chain's CDR3 is CASSWGGRSYEQYF. The CDR3 DNA reads TGTGCCAGCAGTTGGGGCGGGAGAAGCTACGAGCAGTACTTC.

This chain links TRBV29-1 with TRBJ2-3; weak D call: TRBD2 (6 bases). CDR1 is SQVTM and CDR2 is ANQGSEA in the germline V gene. The ends were cut back, 1 base at V and 1 base at J, with 12 bases in the middle. The CDR3 is made up of 15 amino acids. CDR3 in DNA: TGCAGCGTTGAAGGTCGCGGGGCTGGCACAGATACGCAGTATTTT. It translates to CSVEGRGAGTDTQYF.